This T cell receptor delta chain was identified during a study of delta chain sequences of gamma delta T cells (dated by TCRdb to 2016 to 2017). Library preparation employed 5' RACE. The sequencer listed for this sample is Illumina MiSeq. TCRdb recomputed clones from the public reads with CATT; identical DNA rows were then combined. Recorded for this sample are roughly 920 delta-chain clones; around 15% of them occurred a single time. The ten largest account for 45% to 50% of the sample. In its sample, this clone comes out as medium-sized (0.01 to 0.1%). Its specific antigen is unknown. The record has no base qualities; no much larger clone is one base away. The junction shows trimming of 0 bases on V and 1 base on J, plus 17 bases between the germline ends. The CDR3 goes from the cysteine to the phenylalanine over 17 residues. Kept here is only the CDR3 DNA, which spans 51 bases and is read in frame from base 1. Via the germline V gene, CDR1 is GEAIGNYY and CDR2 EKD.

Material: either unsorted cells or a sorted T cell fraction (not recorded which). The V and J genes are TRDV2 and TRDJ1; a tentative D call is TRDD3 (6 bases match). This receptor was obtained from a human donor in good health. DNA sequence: TGTGCCTGTGACACCGTCGGGGGGAACCTGGGCACCGATAAACTCATCTTT. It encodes CACDTVGGNLGTDKLIF.